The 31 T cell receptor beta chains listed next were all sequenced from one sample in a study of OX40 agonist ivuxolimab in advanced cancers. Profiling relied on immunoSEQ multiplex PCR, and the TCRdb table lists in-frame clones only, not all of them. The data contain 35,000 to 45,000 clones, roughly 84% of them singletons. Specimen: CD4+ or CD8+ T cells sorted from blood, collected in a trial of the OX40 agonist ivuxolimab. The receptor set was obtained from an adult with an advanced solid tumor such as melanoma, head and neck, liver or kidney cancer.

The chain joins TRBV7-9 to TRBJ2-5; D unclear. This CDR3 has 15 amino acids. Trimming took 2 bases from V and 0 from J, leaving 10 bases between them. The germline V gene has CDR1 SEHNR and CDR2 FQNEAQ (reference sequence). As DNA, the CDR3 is TGTGCCAGCAGCTTAAGTACGGTTTACCAAGAGACCCAGTACTTC. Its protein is CASSLSTVYQETQYF.

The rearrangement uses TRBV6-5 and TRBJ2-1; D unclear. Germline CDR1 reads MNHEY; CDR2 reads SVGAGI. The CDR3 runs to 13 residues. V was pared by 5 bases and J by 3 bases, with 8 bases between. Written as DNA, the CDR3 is TGTGCCAGCAGTCCCTTCAACTACAATGAGCAGTTCTTC. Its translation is CASSPFNYNEQFF.

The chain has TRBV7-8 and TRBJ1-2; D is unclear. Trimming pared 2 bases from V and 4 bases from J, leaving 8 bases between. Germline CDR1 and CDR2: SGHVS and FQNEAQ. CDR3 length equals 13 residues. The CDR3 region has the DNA TGTGCCAGCAGCTTAACAGAAGTCTATGGCTACACCTTC. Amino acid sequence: CASSLTEVYGYTF.

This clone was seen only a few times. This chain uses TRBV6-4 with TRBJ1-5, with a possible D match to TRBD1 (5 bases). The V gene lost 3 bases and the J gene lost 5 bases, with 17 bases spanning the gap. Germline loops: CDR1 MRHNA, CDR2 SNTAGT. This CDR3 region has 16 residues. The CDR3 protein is CASSEEGRARYQPQHF. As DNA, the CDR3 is TGTGCCAGCAGTGAAGAAGGCAGGGCTCGGTATCAGCCCCAGCATTTT.

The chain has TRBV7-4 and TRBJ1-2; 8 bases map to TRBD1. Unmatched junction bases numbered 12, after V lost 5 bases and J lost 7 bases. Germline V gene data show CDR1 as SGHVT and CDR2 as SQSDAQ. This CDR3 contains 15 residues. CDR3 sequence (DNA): TGTGCCAGCAGCGCTTCCCCACAGGGGGGGAGTGGCTACACCTTC. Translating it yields CASSASPQGGSGYTF.

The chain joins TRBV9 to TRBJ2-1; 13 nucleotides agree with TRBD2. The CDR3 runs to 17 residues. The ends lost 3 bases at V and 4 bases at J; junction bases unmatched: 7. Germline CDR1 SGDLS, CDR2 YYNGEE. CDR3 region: CASSARTSGGPYNEQFF. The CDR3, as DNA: TGTGCCAGCAGCGCAAGGACTAGCGGGGGACCGTACAATGAGCAGTTCTTC. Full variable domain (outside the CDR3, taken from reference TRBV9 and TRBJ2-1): DSGVTQTPKHLITATGQRVTLRCSPRSGDLSVYWYQQSLDQGLQFLIQYYNGEERAKGNILERFSAQQFPDLHSELNLSSLELGDSALYFCASSARTSGGPYNEQFFGPGTRLTVL.

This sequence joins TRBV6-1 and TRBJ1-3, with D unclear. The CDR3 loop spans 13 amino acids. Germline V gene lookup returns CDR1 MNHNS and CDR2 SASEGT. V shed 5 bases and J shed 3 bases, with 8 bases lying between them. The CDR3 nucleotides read TGTGCCAGCAGTCGAGACATTGGAAACACCATATATTTT. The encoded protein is CASSRDIGNTIYF.

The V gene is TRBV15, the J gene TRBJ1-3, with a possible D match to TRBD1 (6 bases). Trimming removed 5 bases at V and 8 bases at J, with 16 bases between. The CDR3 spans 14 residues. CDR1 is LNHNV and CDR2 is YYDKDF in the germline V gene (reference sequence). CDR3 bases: TGTGCCACCAGCCCTACAGGGATGGGGCACACCATATATTTT. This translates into CATSPTGMGHTIYF.

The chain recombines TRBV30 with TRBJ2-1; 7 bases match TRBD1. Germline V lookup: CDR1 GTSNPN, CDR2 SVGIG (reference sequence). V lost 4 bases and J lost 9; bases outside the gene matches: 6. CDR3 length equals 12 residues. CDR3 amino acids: CAWKGARIEQFF. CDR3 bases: TGTGCCTGGAAGGGGGCGAGAATTGAGCAGTTCTTC.

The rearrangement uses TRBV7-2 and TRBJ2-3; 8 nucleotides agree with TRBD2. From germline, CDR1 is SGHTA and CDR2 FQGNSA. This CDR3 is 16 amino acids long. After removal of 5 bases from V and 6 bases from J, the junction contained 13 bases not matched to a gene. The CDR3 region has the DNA TGTGCCAGCAGCCCTCAACCGAGCGGGGGAGTGGATACGCAGTATTTT. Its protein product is CASSPQPSGGVDTQYF.

The CDR3 nucleotides read TGTGCCAGCAGCGGGGGGAGCGGGGACTCAAGTAAGACCCAGTACTTC. Translating gives CASSGGSGDSSKTQYF. The gene calls are TRBV9 and TRBJ2-5; 7 nucleotides agree with TRBD2. This CDR3 region has 16 residues. Germline CDR1 and CDR2: SGDLS and YYNGEE. V was pared by 3 bases and J by 6 bases, with 14 bases of the junction left unmatched. Full variable domain (remainder filled in from reference TRBV9 and TRBJ2-5): DSGVTQTPKHLITATGQRVTLRCSPRSGDLSVYWYQQSLDQGLQFLIQYYNGEERAKGNILERFSAQQFPDLHSELNLSSLELGDSALYFCASSGGSGDSSKTQYFGPGTRLLVL.

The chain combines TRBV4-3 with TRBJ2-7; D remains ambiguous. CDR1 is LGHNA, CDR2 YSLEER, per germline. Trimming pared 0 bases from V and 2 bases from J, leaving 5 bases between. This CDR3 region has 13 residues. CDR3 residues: CASSQDEAYEQYF. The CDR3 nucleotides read TGCGCCAGCAGCCAAGATGAGGCCTACGAGCAGTACTTC.

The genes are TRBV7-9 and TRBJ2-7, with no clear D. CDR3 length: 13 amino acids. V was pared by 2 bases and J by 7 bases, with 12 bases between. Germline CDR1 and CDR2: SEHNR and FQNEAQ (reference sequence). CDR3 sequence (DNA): TGTGCCAGCAGCTTAAGGGCCGATAGGGAGCAGTACTTC. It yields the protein CASSLRADREQYF.

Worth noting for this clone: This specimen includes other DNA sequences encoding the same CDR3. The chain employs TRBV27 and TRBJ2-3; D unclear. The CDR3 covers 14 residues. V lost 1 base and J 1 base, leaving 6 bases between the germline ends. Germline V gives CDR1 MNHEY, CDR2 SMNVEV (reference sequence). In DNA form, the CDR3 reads TGTGCCAGCAGTTTATATGGTGGCACAGATACGCAGTATTTT. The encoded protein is CASSLYGGTDTQYF.

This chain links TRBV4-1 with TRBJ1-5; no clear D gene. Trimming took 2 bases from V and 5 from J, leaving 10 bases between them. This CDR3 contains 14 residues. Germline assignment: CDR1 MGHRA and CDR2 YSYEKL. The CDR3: CASSQYRTDQPQHF. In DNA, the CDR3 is TGCGCCAGCAGCCAATACCGGACCGATCAGCCCCAGCATTTT.

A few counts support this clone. CDR3 region: CASSIGSSYNEQFF. CDR3 DNA sequence: TGTGCCAGTAGTATCGGGAGCTCCTACAATGAGCAGTTCTTC. The J gene is TRBJ2-1, the V gene TRBV19, with D tentatively TRBD2 (6 bases). The germline CDR1 and CDR2 sequences are LNHDA and SQIVND (reference sequence). This CDR3 has 14 amino acids. Trimming cost V 3 bases and J 0 bases, with 6 bases left between them.

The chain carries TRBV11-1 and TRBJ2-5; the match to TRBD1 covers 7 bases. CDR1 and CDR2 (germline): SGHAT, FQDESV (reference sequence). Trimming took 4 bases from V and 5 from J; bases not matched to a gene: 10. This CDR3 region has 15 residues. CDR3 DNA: TGTGCCAGCAGCTCCTGGACAGGCCTAAGGGAGACCCAGTACTTC. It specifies CASSSWTGLRETQYF.

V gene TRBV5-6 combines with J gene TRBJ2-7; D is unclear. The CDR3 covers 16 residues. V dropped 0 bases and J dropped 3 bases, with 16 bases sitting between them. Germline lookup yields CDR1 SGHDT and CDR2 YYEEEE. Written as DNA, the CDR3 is TGTGCCAGCAGCTTGGCCGCTGGGTTAGGGCACTACGAGCAGTACTTC. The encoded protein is CASSLAAGLGHYEQYF.

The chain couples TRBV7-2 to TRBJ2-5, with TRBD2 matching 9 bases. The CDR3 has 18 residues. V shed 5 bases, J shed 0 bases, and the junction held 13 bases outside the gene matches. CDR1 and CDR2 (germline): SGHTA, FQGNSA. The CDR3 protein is CASSEGGGALRNQETQYF. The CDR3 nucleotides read TGTGCCAGCAGCGAAGGCGGGGGGGCCCTACGAAACCAAGAGACCCAGTACTTC.

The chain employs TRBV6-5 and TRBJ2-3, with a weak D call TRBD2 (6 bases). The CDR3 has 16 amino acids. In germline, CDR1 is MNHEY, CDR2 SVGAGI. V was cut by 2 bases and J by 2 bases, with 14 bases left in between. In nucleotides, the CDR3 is TGTGCCAGCAGTTACGAGGGGCGGGGAAACACAGATACGCAGTATTTT. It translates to CASSYEGRGNTDTQYF.

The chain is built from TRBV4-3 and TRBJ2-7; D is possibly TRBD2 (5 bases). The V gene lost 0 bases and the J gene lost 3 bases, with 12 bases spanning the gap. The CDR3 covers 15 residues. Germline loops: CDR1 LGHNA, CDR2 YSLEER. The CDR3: CASSQEAGVNYEQYF. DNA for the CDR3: TGCGCCAGCAGCCAAGAGGCCGGGGTGAACTACGAGCAGTACTTC.

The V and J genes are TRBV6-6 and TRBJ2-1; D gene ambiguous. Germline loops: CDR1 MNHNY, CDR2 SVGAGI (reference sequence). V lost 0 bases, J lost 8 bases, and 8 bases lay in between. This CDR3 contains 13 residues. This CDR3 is CASSYSAGDEQFF. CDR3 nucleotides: TGTGCCAGCAGTTACTCTGCAGGCGATGAGCAGTTCTTC.

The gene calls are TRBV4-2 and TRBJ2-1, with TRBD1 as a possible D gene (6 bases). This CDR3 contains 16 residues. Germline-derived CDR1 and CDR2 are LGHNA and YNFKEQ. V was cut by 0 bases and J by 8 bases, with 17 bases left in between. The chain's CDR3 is CASSQETGRAMDEQFF. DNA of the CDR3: TGTGCCAGCAGCCAAGAAACAGGGCGCGCGATGGATGAGCAGTTCTTC.

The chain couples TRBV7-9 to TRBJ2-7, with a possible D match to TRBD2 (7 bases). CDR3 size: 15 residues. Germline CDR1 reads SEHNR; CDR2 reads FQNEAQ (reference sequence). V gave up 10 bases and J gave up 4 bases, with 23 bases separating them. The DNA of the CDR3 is TGTGCCACCAAGGGGGGGTCTAGCGGAGCTTACGAGCAGTACTTC. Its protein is CATKGGSSGAYEQYF.

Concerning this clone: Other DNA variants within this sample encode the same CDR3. Written as DNA, the CDR3 is TGTGCCAGCAGCTTAGAGGGACGGGAGGGAGAAAAACTGTTTTTT. It is translated as CASSLEGREGEKLFF. The V gene is TRBV11-2, the J gene TRBJ1-4, with D possibly matching TRBD1 (5 bases). V was trimmed by 0 bases and J by 8 bases, leaving 13 bases between them. This CDR3 region has 15 residues. The germline gives CDR1 SGHAT, CDR2 FQNNGV.

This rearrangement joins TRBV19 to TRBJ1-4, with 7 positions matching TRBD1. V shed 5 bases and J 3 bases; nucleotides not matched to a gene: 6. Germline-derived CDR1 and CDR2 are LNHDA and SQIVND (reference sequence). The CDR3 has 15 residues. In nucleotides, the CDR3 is TGTGCCAGTAGTCCGTTGGGACAGTCTAATGAAAAACTGTTTTTT. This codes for CASSPLGQSNEKLFF.

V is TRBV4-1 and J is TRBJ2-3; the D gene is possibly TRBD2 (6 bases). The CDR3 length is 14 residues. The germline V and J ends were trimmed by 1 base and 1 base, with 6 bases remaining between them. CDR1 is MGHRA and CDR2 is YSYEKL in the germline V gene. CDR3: CASSQGGGTDTQYF. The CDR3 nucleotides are TGCGCCAGCAGCCAAGGGGGGGGCACAGATACGCAGTATTTT.

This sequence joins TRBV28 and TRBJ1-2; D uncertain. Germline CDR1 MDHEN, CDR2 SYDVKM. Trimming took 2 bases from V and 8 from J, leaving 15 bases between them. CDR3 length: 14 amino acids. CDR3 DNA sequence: TGTGCCAGCAGTTTAAATGTCGGCGGTCTAGGCTACACCTTC. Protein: CASSLNVGGLGYTF.

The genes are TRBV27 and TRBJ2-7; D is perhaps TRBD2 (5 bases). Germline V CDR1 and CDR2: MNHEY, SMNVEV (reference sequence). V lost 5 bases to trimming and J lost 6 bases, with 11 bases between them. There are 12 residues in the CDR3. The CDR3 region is CASSPTEGEQYF. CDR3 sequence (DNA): TGTGCCAGCAGTCCTACAGAGGGCGAGCAGTACTTC.

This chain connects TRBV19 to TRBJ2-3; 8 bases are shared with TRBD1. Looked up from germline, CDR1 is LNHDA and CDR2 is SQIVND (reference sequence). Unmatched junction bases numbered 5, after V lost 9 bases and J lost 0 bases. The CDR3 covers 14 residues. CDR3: CARPGQESTDTQYF. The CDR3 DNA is TGTGCCAGACCGGGACAGGAAAGCACAGATACGCAGTATTTT.

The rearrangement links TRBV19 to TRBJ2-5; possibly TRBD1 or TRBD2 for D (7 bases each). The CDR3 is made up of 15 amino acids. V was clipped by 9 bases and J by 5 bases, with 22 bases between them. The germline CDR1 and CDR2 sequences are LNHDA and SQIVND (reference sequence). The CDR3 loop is CASTRQGGFGETQYF. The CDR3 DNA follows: TGTGCCAGCACTAGACAGGGAGGGTTCGGGGAGACCCAGTACTTC.